Listed below are T cell receptor beta chains from one sample, sequenced in a study of response to subunit inactivated influenza vaccine. TCRdb re-called the RT-PCR reads with MiXCR, one entry per CDR3 protein. The data show hundreds of thousands of distinct CDR3 sequences, around a fifth seen once. The sample here was PBMCs from blood, taken roughly 20 months after vaccination. The receptor set was obtained from a man aged 45 to 75 who received an inactivated influenza vaccine. The CDR3 runs from the conserved cysteine through the conserved F or W. A D gene is named only where the DNA matches it firmly. Some rows have no size entry. The others give once, few or many, or a class for an expanded clone.

CDR3 length	clone size	J gene	V gene	D gene	CDR3 DNA	CDR3 protein
15	NA	TRBJ2-7	TRBV5-4	TRBD2	TGTGCCAGCAGCTTCTCGGGGGGAATAAACTACGAGCAGTACTTC	CASSFSGGINYEQYF
15	NA	TRBJ2-2	TRBV11-3	NA	TGTGCCAGCAGCTTAGATAGAGGGACCACCGGGGAGCTGTTTTTT	CASSLDRGTTGELFF
13	few	TRBJ1-1	TRBV5-1	NA	TGCGCCAGCAGCTTGGGACCCAACGCTGAAGCTTTCTTT	CASSLGPNAEAFF
15	NA	TRBJ2-1	TRBV6-2/TRBV6-3	TRBD1	TGTGCCAGCAGAAAGACAGGGTCTCGCTACAATGAGCAGTTCTTC	CASRKTGSRYNEQFF
18	few	TRBJ1-4	TRBV11-2	NA	TGTGCCAGCAGCTTAGTTCGGGGGTTGGGGCCTCAGGATGAAAAACTGTTTTTT	CASSLVRGLGPQDEKLFF
14	few	TRBJ1-3	TRBV20-1	TRBD1	TGCAGTGCTAGAGTCGGGACAGCTGGAAACACCATATATTTT	CSARVGTAGNTIYF
14	few	TRBJ2-1	TRBV5-5	NA	TGTGCCAGCAGCTCCCTCTACCCGTACAATGAGCAGTTCTTC	CASSSLYPYNEQFF
13	few	TRBJ2-7	TRBV12-3/TRBV12-4	TRBD2	TGTGCCAGCGGGACTAGCGGGGACTACGAGCAGTACTTC	CASGTSGDYEQYF
14	many	TRBJ1-5	TRBV28	NA	TGTGCCAGCAGTTTATTGCAAAAAAATCAGCCCCAGCATTTT	CASSLLQKNQPQHF
13	few	TRBJ1-1	TRBV12-3/TRBV12-4	NA	TGTGCCAGCAGTCACTCAACTGACACTGAAGCTTTCTTT	CASSHSTDTEAFF
17	few	TRBJ2-1	TRBV29-1	TRBD2	TGCAGCGTTGCCTTGGGTAGCGGGTTTAGCTCCTACAATGAGCAGTTCTTC	CSVALGSGFSSYNEQFF
14	NA	TRBJ2-7	TRBV20-1	TRBD1	TGCAGTGCTGGAGATTTAAGGGGGCTCTACGAGCAGTACTTC	CSAGDLRGLYEQYF
14	NA	TRBJ1-2	TRBV27	TRBD1	TGTGCCAGCAGTTTAAACAGGGGGTTCGTTGGCTACACCTTC	CASSLNRGFVGYTF
12	NA	TRBJ1-4	TRBV20-1	NA	TGCAGTGTGGGGGACCGCCGAAAAGGACTGTTTTTT	CSVGDRRKGLFF
13	many	TRBJ1-5	TRBV10-3	NA	TGTGCCATCAGTGATTCCGGGAATCAGCCCCAGCATTTT	CAISDSGNQPQHF
14	NA	TRBJ1-5	TRBV4-2	NA	TGTGCCAGCAGCCAAGATGAGAGCAATCAGCCCCAGCATTTT	CASSQDESNQPQHF
13	few	TRBJ2-1	TRBV20-1	NA	TGCAGTGCTAGAGATGGTCGACTCAATGAGCAGTTCTTC	CSARDGRLNEQFF
14	few	TRBJ1-1	TRBV7-8	NA	TGTGCCAGCAGCTTACAACAGGGAAACACTGAAGCTTTCTTT	CASSLQQGNTEAFF
14	few	TRBJ1-1	TRBV19	TRBD1	TGTGCCAGTAGGCTCAGGGGGCTGAACACTGAAGCTTTCTTT	CASRLRGLNTEAFF
16	NA	TRBJ1-4	TRBV7-8	NA	TGTGCCAGCAGCTTATTATTTTGGCAGTCTGATGAAAAACTGTTTTTT	CASSLLFWQSDEKLFF
14	many	TRBJ1-5	TRBV5-5	NA	TGTGCCAGCAGCTCACGGGACGCCAATCAGCCCCAGCATTTT	CASSSRDANQPQHF
17	NA	TRBJ2-1	TRBV18	NA	TGTGCCAGCTCACCACCATCGGCAGGGTACTCCTACAATGAGCAGTTCTTC	CASSPPSAGYSYNEQFF
14	few	TRBJ1-4	TRBV6-1	NA	TGTGCCAGCAGTGAGGGACCTAACAGTGAAAAACTGTTTTTT	CASSEGPNSEKLFF
16	NA	TRBJ1-5	TRBV19	NA	TGTGCCAGTAGTCTAGAGGCCTTGGAGGGCAATCAGCCCCAGCATTTT	CASSLEALEGNQPQHF
16	few	TRBJ2-2	TRBV6-5	TRBD2	TGTGCCAGCAGTTACGGAGCGGGGGGGCCATCCGGGGAGCTGTTTTTT	CASSYGAGGPSGELFF
14	NA	TRBJ1-5	TRBV7-9	TRBD1	TGTGCCAGCAGCCACGGACAGGGGGGTGGGCCCCAGCATTTT	CASSHGQGGGPQHF
15	NA	TRBJ2-2	TRBV4-2	NA	TGTGCCAGCAGCCAGGGAACTAGCAACACCGGGGAGCTGTTTTTT	CASSQGTSNTGELFF
11	many	TRBJ1-1	TRBV6-5	NA	TGTGCCAGCAGTTCGGACGGTGAAGCTTTCTTT	CASSSDGEAFF
13	few	TRBJ2-1	TRBV4-3	NA	TGCGCCAGCAGCCAAGTTCAAGGACGGGAGCAGTTCTTC	CASSQVQGREQFF
15	few	TRBJ1-5	TRBV21-1	NA	TGTGCCAGCAGCAAAGGGGCGGGGGCCGGGGAGCCCCAGCATTTT	CASSKGAGAGEPQHF
15	NA	TRBJ2-3	TRBV9	TRBD1	TGTGCCAGCAGCGCCCGACAGGGGGTCACAGATACGCAGTATTTT	CASSARQGVTDTQYF
15	few	TRBJ2-3	TRBV19	NA	TGTGCCAGCAGGGGAGGGAGAGCTAGCACAGATACGCAGTATTTT	CASRGGRASTDTQYF
16	NA	TRBJ2-2	TRBV10-3	TRBD1	TGTGCCATCAGTTCAATCGGGACAGGGAGTCCCGGGGAGCTGTTTTTT	CAISSIGTGSPGELFF
16	few	TRBJ2-7	TRBV18	TRBD1	TGTGCCAGCTCACCTGGACAGGGGGCTGATATTACGGCGCAGTACTTC	CASSPGQGADITAQYF
15	NA	TRBJ2-5	TRBV20-1	TRBD2	TGCAGTGCTAGTAGCGGGGGGACTATCCAAGAGACCCAGTACTTC	CSASSGGTIQETQYF
14	many	TRBJ2-1	TRBV12-3/TRBV12-4	NA	TGTGCCAGCAGTCCCGGGCGCAGGTACAATGAGCAGTTCTTC	CASSPGRRYNEQFF
14	NA	TRBJ2-5	TRBV3-1	NA	TGTGCCAGCAGCCAAGTCTCGGGAAAAGAGACCCAGTACTTC	CASSQVSGKETQYF
17	NA	TRBJ2-1	TRBV7-3	TRBD2	TGTGCCAGCAGCTTATCCGGCGGGAGGGCCTACCACAATGAGCAGTTCTTC	CASSLSGGRAYHNEQFF
16	few	TRBJ1-2	TRBV3-1	NA	TGTGCCAGCAGCCAAGATATCAGGACAACTAACTATGGCTACACCTTC	CASSQDIRTTNYGYTF
13	NA	TRBJ2-3	TRBV14	NA	TGTGCCAGCAGCCAAGATTTCGGGGATACGCAGTATTTT	CASSQDFGDTQYF
13	NA	TRBJ2-7	TRBV20-1	NA	TGCAGTGCTAGACCCGGGCTATCCTACGAGCAGTACTTC	CSARPGLSYEQYF
14	NA	TRBJ1-3	TRBV12-3/TRBV12-4	NA	TGTGCCAGCAGTTGGTCCTCCTCTGGAAACACCATATATTTT	CASSWSSSGNTIYF
16	few	TRBJ2-7	TRBV5-1	NA	TGCGCCAGCAGCGCCCGGGACACCTCGGACTCCTACGAGCAGTACTTC	CASSARDTSDSYEQYF
15	NA	TRBJ2-1	TRBV5-4	NA	TGTGCCAGCAGCCAATCGACTAGCTCCTACAATGAGCAGTTCTTC	CASSQSTSSYNEQFF
11	NA	TRBJ2-2	TRBV20-1	NA	TGCAGTGCTAGGCGGACCGGGGAGCTGTTTTTT	CSARRTGELFF
15	NA	TRBJ2-1	TRBV5-1	TRBD2	TGCGCCAGCAGCTTGGAGGGACTAGCTTACAATGAGCAGTTCTTC	CASSLEGLAYNEQFF
17	few	TRBJ2-2	TRBV5-4	NA	TGTGCCAGCAGCAAGCCGGGACCCCAGAAAGACACCGGGGAGCTGTTTTTT	CASSKPGPQKDTGELFF
10	few	TRBJ1-1	TRBV20-1	NA	TGCAGTGCTAGTGGTAACGGGGCTTTCTTT	CSASGNGAFF